The 28 T cell receptor beta chains in this list originate from one sample, sequenced in a study of regulatory T cells in long-lasting Graves disease. Time point meaning: newly diagnosed GD, antithyroid drugs for less than 3 months. The authors made the TCR library using RNA they extracted from PBMCs. TCR beta libraries were built with iRepertoire HTBI primers and Arm-PCR of CDR3 regions. TCRdb redid the calling of the multiplex PCR reads with MiXCR, one entry per CDR3 protein. The data contain a few hundred thousand distinct CDR3 sequences, around 13% of them singletons. The sample was also reused in another study, on T cells in Graves' hyperthyroidism and ophthalmopathy.

The sample in question was peripheral blood mononuclear cells (PBMCs), obtained at new diagnosis, from a patient treated with antithyroid drugs. Source of these receptors: a woman aged 50 to 60 with Graves disease.

This clonotype was observed many times. J is TRBJ2-1 and V is TRBV13, with D tentatively TRBD1 (5 bases). V was clipped by 5 bases and J by 12 bases, with 14 bases between them. This CDR3 has 12 amino acids. CDR1 and CDR2 (germline): PRHDT, FYEKMQ (reference sequence). CDR3 in DNA: TGTGCCAGCAGCGCAGGCAGGGCCAGGCAGTTCTTC. It encodes CASSAGRARQFF.

This clonotype has just a few counts. The chain links TRBV27 to TRBJ2-7; 8 bases fit TRBD1. V trimming: 4 bases; J trimming: 2 bases; junction bases outside the gene matches: 10. Germline CDR1 MNHEY, CDR2 SMNVEV (reference sequence). The CDR3 consists of 16 residues. The CDR3 loop is CASSSGGVRGAYEQYF. For the CDR3, the DNA is TGTGCCAGCAGTTCAGGGGGCGTTCGCGGCGCCTACGAGCAGTACTTC.

The chain carries TRBV2 and TRBJ2-3; possible D gene TRBD1, 5 bases. This CDR3 is built from 12 residues. The germline gives CDR1 SNHLY, CDR2 FYNNEI. Trimming shortened V by 6 bases and J by 4 bases, and 8 bases separated the two germline ends. The CDR3 sequence is CASRDISDTQYF. The CDR3 region has the DNA TGTGCCAGCAGGGACATTTCAGATACGCAGTATTTT.

This clonotype was counted ten times or more. The chain carries TRBV18 and TRBJ1-1; 9 nucleotides agree with TRBD1. The CDR3 is 15 residues long. Germline V gene data show CDR1 as KGHSH and CDR2 as LQKENI. V lost 5 bases, J lost 1 base, and 5 bases stayed unmatched. CDR3 in amino acids: CASSRGQGQNTEAFF. The DNA for the CDR3 is TGTGCCAGCTCAAGGGGACAGGGACAGAACACTGAAGCTTTCTTT.

This clonotype has only a few counts. At one of its ends the junction is not consistent with the germline gene, which may arise from a read error. The J gene is TRBJ2-7, the V gene TRBV30; D gene uncertain. CDR1 is GTSNPN, CDR2 SVGIG, per germline (reference sequence). The CDR3 totals 12 residues. The CDR3 protein is CAWSVNSYKQYF. The CDR3 nucleotides read TGTGCCTGGAGTGTAAACAGCTACAAGCAGTACTTC.

In DNA, the CDR3 is TGTGCCATCAGAGCAGACTCCTACGAGCAGTACTTC. This sequence encodes CAIRADSYEQYF. The chain has TRBV10-3 and TRBJ2-7; no definite D call. V lost 6 bases and J lost 0, with 6 bases in between. CDR1 and CDR2 (germline): ENHRY, SYGVKD. This CDR3 contains 12 residues.

In this sample, this clonotype turned up many times. This chain joins TRBV11-2 and TRBJ2-7; D is possibly TRBD2 (6 bases). The CDR3 is 16 amino acids. V was trimmed by 1 base and J by 3 bases, leaving 16 bases between them. CDR1 and CDR2 (germline): SGHAT, FQNNGV. CDR3 sequence reads: CASSLGEDTSYYEQYF. In nucleotides, the CDR3 is TGTGCCAGCAGCTTAGGAGAGGACACTAGCTACTACGAGCAGTACTTC.

This clonotype was found many times. This sequence joins TRBV7-3 and TRBJ2-1, with 11 positions matching TRBD1. The trim removed 5 bases at V and 6 bases at J, leaving 3 bases unmatched. The CDR3 has 14 amino acids. Germline values: CDR1 SGHTA, CDR2 FQGTGA. The CDR3 nucleotides are TGTGCCAGCAGCCCCGGGACAGGGGGCAATGAGCAGTTCTTC. It yields the protein CASSPGTGGNEQFF.

This clonotype was observed a few times. V and J are TRBV18 and TRBJ2-2; perhaps TRBD1 as D (5 bases). The CDR3 loop spans 16 amino acids. The V gene's germline CDR1 is KGHSH and CDR2 LQKENI. Trimming took off 0 bases at V and 1 base at J, with 9 bases between the two ends. The CDR3 is CASSPPRQGNTGELFF. The CDR3 nucleotides are TGTGCCAGCTCACCACCGAGGCAGGGGAACACCGGGGAGCTGTTTTTT.

In this sample, this clonotype turned up a few times. The rearrangement uses TRBV9 and TRBJ2-3; the match to TRBD2 covers 8 bases. Germline CDR1 and CDR2: SGDLS and YYNGEE. The CDR3 is made up of 17 amino acids. The ends lost 1 base at V and 6 bases at J; junction bases unmatched: 13. Here the CDR3 reads CASSVYGGDGRVDTQYF. In nucleotides, the CDR3 is TGTGCCAGCAGCGTATACGGGGGGGACGGGAGAGTCGATACGCAGTATTTT.

As DNA, the CDR3 is TGTGCCAGTAGTATAACAGCGCTGAACTCCTACAATGAGCAGTTCTTC. Amino acid sequence: CASSITALNSYNEQFF. This chain connects TRBV19 to TRBJ2-1, with D unclear. Between the trimmed V and J ends, which lost 2 bases and 0 bases, there was a span of 11 bases. Germline V CDR1 and CDR2: LNHDA, SQIVND (reference sequence). The CDR3 totals 16 residues.

In this sample, this clonotype turned up many times. V and J are TRBV28 and TRBJ2-4, with D uncertain. V was clipped by 7 bases and J by 7 bases, with 17 bases between them. Germline V CDR1 and CDR2: MDHEN, SYDVKM. The CDR3 has 14 amino acids. The CDR3: CASTLVLELNIQYF. DNA for the CDR3: TGTGCCAGCACCCTAGTCTTGGAGTTGAACATTCAGTACTTC.

The CDR3 is CASTTRGGINSPLHF. In DNA, the CDR3 is TGTGCCAGCACCACCCGCGGGGGGATTAATTCACCCCTCCACTTT. The rearrangement joins TRBV2 to TRBJ1-6, with a tentative D call TRBD1 (5 bases). Germline V CDR1 and CDR2: SNHLY, FYNNEI. The CDR3 is 15 residues long. Trimming cost V 7 bases and J 6 bases, with 16 bases left between them.

To note about this clonotype: A much larger clone differs from this one at a single base, so this may be a read error. V usage is TRBV11-2 and J usage is TRBJ2-7, with a tentative D call TRBD1 (6 bases). The CDR3 covers 17 residues. Per the germline V gene, CDR1 is SGHAT and CDR2 is FQNNGV. The V gene lost 1 base and the J gene lost 5 bases, with 21 bases spanning the gap. CDR3 protein: CASSLGEGQPTYDEQYF. CDR3 nucleotide sequence: TGTGCCAGCAGCTTAGGAGAGGGACAACCTACTTATGACGAGCAGTACTTC.

This clonotype was seen a few times. The chain links TRBV9 to TRBJ2-7; D ambiguous. The V and J ends lost 2 bases and 2 bases respectively, with 11 bases between them. Per germline, CDR1 SGDLS and CDR2 YYNGEE. This CDR3 contains 14 residues. The CDR3 protein is CASSVGQATYEQYF. In nucleotides, the CDR3 is TGTGCCAGCAGCGTTGGGCAGGCCACCTACGAGCAGTACTTC.

This clonotype was counted many times. CDR3 residues: CASSQFLGQGDEAFF. The CDR3 DNA follows: TGTGCCAGCAGCCAATTCCTGGGACAGGGGGATGAAGCTTTCTTT. The chain carries TRBV3-1 and TRBJ1-1; 11 nucleotides match TRBD1. CDR1 LGHDT and CDR2 YNNKEL come from the germline V gene (reference sequence). After removal of 2 bases from V and 7 bases from J, the junction contained 6 bases not matched to a gene. The CDR3 loop spans 15 amino acids.

The chain links TRBV3-1 to TRBJ2-2, with D uncertain. The CDR3 consists of 14 residues. Deletions cut 4 bases from V and 4 bases from J, with 10 bases between. Looked up from germline, CDR1 is LGHDT and CDR2 is YNNKEL (reference sequence). CDR3 coding DNA: TGTGCCAGCAGCCCCCCAGGTACCACCGGGGAGCTGTTTTTT. Protein product: CASSPPGTTGELFF.

This clonotype was detected many times. This rearrangement joins TRBV28 to TRBJ2-7, with 11 bases lining up with TRBD2. Germline loops: CDR1 MDHEN, CDR2 SYDVKM. This CDR3 spans 16 amino acids. V gave up 4 bases and J gave up 4 bases; unmatched junction bases: 9. The CDR3 bases are TGTGCCAGCAGTTCTTTTGTAGCGGGAGGGGGTTACGAGCAGTACTTC. Translated: CASSSFVAGGGYEQYF. Complete variable domain (other parts from reference TRBV28 and TRBJ2-7): DVKVTQSSRYLVKRTGEKVFLECVQDMDHENMFWYRQDPGLGLRLIYFSYDVKMKEKGDIPEGYSVSREKKERFSLILESASTNQTSMYLCASSSFVAGGGYEQYFGPGTRLTVT.

This clonotype has more than one count but fewer than ten. The chain couples TRBV7-9 to TRBJ2-5; 16 bases line up with TRBD2. This CDR3 contains 14 residues. V trimming: 4 bases; J trimming: 9 bases; junction bases outside the gene matches: 2. Germline V gives CDR1 SEHNR, CDR2 FQNEAQ (reference sequence). The CDR3, as DNA: TGTGCCAGCAGCTCGGGACTAGCGGGAGGGCCCCAGTACTTC. The encoded protein is CASSSGLAGGPQYF.

The chain uses TRBV9 and TRBJ2-1, with D possibly matching TRBD1 (7 bases). V was pared by 7 bases and J by 7 bases, with 12 bases between. This CDR3 is 12 amino acids long. In germline, CDR1 is SGDLS, CDR2 YYNGEE. The CDR3, as DNA: TGTGCCAGCGGCGGGGACAGAAATGAGCAGTTCTTC. This codes for CASGGDRNEQFF.

This clonotype was counted a few times. The chain's CDR3 is CSARDGRNTIYF. The CDR3 DNA reads TGCAGTGCTAGGGACGGCCGAAACACCATATATTTT. The genes are TRBV20-1 and TRBJ1-3; D gene ambiguous. The CDR3 runs to 12 residues. The ends were cut back, 3 bases at V and 5 bases at J, with 8 bases in the middle. Germline V gene lookup returns CDR1 DFQATT and CDR2 SNEGSKA (reference sequence).

The table lists this clonotype with a few counts. J is TRBJ2-1 and V is TRBV27; TRBD2 matches at 7 bases. Trimming cost V 2 bases and J 2 bases; bases outside gene matches: 6. The germline V gene encodes CDR1 MNHEY and CDR2 SMNVEV (reference sequence). CDR3 length: 16 residues. The CDR3 loop reads CASSLLGGSTYNEQFF. In DNA form, the CDR3 reads TGTGCCAGCAGTTTACTCGGCGGGAGCACCTACAATGAGCAGTTCTTC.

The chain has TRBV9 and TRBJ2-1; 12 bases agree with TRBD2. Germline V gene sequence: CDR1 SGDLS, CDR2 YYNGEE. The CDR3 consists of 16 residues. Trimming at V came to 1 base and at J to 8 bases, leaving 7 bases not matched to a gene. CDR3 protein: CASSVPTSGRVDEQFF. DNA of the CDR3: TGTGCCAGCAGCGTACCGACTAGCGGGAGAGTGGATGAGCAGTTCTTC. The complete variable domain, with remaining parts taken from reference TRBV9 and TRBJ2-1, reads DSGVTQTPKHLITATGQRVTLRCSPRSGDLSVYWYQQSLDQGLQFLIQYYNGEERAKGNILERFSAQQFPDLHSELNLSSLELGDSALYFCASSVPTSGRVDEQFFGPGTRLTVL.

The sample holds a few counts of this clonotype. The chain carries TRBV12-3 or TRBV12-4 and TRBJ2-4; a weak D match, TRBD1 (6 bases). The CDR3 sequence is 15 residues long. V was trimmed by 6 bases and J by 7 bases, leaving 19 bases between them. The CDR3 bases are TGTGCCAGCAGCAGCCGGGACACCTACTGGAACATTCAGTACTTC. This sequence encodes CASSSRDTYWNIQYF.

In the case of this clonotype: A much larger clone lies one base from this, so it may be a read error. The chain employs TRBV28 and TRBJ2-7; TRBD1 matches 8 bases. CDR1 is MDHEN and CDR2 is SYDVKM in the germline V gene. The CDR3 covers 19 residues. Trimming cost V 3 bases and J 4 bases; bases outside gene matches: 20. In nucleotides, the CDR3 is TGTGCCAGCAGTTTTTCGCGCCGACAGGGGAGGAAGGGACAATACGAGCAGTACTTC. It is translated as CASSFSRRQGRKGQYEQYF.

This clonotype came up many times. The rearrangement uses TRBV7-9 and TRBJ2-5; D remains ambiguous. Germline CDR1 reads SEHNR; CDR2 reads FQNEAQ (reference sequence). The V gene lost 8 bases and the J gene lost 3 bases, with 4 bases spanning the gap. The CDR3 has 10 residues. This CDR3 reads CASSKETQYF. The CDR3 coding sequence is TGTGCCAGCTCAAAAGAGACCCAGTACTTC.

Comments on this clonotype: A single base separates this from a much larger clone, so it may be a read error. The V and J genes are TRBV2 and TRBJ2-1, with TRBD2 matching over 10 bases. Germline CDR1 and CDR2: SNHLY and FYNNEI. CDR3 length: 16 residues. As DNA, the CDR3 is TGTGCCAGCAGTCCTATTCTAGCGGGAGACTTGAATGAGCAGCTCTTC. This encodes CASSPILAGDLNEQLF.

This clonotype was picked up many times. CDR3 sequence reads: CASSVVRTGELFF. In nucleotides, the CDR3 is TGTGCCAGCAGCGTAGTTCGGACCGGGGAGCTGTTTTTT. The chain carries TRBV9 and TRBJ2-2; unclear D gene. Germline V CDR1 and CDR2: SGDLS, YYNGEE. With 0 bases removed from V and 5 bases from J, the gap between germline ends came to 5 bases. This CDR3 region has 13 residues. Combining the CDR3 with reference TRBV9 and TRBJ2-2 gives the whole variable domain DSGVTQTPKHLITATGQRVTLRCSPRSGDLSVYWYQQSLDQGLQFLIQYYNGEERAKGNILERFSAQQFPDLHSELNLSSLELGDSALYFCASSVVRTGELFFGEGSRLTVL.